The clone carrying this T cell receptor (beta chain) was counted many times. Its antigen remains unknown. Individual cDNA molecules were tagged with unique molecular identifiers, the study reported. TCRdb ran MiXCR on the 5' RACE reads and lists one entry per CDR3 protein. This sample has approximately 62,000 distinct CDR3 sequences, with 12% found just once. This sample was taken from a study of early T cells in non-severe SARS-CoV-2 infection. Study-level background: The study sequenced bulk RNA from unsorted whole blood, with chains unpaired. Study observations and caveats: Matches to VDJdb favored anti-spike CD8 responses and missed private and CD4 specificities.

With V trimmed by 6 bases and J by 8 bases, 13 bases remained unmatched. The CDR3 loop spans 15 amino acids. Germline V gene data show CDR1 as MDHEN and CDR2 as SYDVKM. Sequenced input: whole blood. This receptor was identified in an adult who was a healthcare worker with PCR-confirmed SARS-CoV-2 infection or an uninfected control (not recorded which). The V gene is TRBV28, the J gene TRBJ2-1; 7 bases fit TRBD1. The CDR3 nucleotides read TGTGCCAGCAGCCATACAGGGGAGAGGAGCGATGAGCAGTTCTTC. Translated, it gives CASSHTGERSDEQFF. Supplemented by reference TRBV28 and TRBJ2-1, the full variable domain reads DVKVTQSSRYLVKRTGEKVFLECVQDMDHENMFWYRQDPGLGLRLIYFSYDVKMKEKGDIPEGYSVSREKKERFSLILESASTNQTSMYLCASSHTGERSDEQFFGPGTRLTVL.